Sequencing of this T cell receptor (beta chain) was carried out in a study of spatial heterogeneity in lung cancer. Study context: Sequence detection consistently recorded a greater number of beta-chain than alpha-chain sequences.

There are many counts of this clonotype. The CDR3 length is 14 residues. Trimming cost V 6 bases and J 7 bases, with 13 bases left between them. Every individual TCR cDNA molecule carried its own unique molecular identifier, which allowed correction of PCR and sequencing errors. Each CDR3 protein gets one entry after TCRdb re-called the 5' RACE reads with MiXCR. The sample lists some 22,000 distinct CDR3 sequences, around 5.1% seen once, with less than 5.5% in the top ten. Regarding time point: sample taken at primary tumor resection. Samples were donated by 72 untreated early-stage non-small cell lung cancer patients. Unsorted samples of tumor, nontumor lung or frozen PBMC had their whole RNA sequenced.

This receptor was obtained from a male donor with early-stage non-small cell lung cancer. The chain joins TRBV12-3 or TRBV12-4 to TRBJ1-6; D is perhaps TRBD1 (6 bases). Sample: PBMCs, taken at surgery. CDR3 sequence: CASSPGTSNSPLHF. CDR3 bases: TGTGCCAGCAGCCCCGGGACAAGCAATTCACCCCTCCACTTT.